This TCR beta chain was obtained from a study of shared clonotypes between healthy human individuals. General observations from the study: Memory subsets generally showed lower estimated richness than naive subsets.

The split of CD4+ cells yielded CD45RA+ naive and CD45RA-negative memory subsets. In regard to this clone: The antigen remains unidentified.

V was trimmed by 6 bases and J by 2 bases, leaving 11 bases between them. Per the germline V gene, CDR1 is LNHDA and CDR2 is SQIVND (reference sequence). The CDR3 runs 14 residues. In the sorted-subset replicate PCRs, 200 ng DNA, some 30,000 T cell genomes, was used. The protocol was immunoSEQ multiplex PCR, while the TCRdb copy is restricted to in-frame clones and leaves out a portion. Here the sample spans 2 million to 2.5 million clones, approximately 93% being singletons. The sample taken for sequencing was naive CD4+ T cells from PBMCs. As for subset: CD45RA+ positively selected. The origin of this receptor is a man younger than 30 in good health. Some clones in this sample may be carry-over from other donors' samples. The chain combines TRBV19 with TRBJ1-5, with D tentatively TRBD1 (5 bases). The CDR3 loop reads CASRYRNGNQPQHF. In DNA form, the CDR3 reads TGTGCCAGTAGATACAGGAACGGCAATCAGCCCCAGCATTTT.